This T cell receptor (beta chain) was identified during a study of shared clonotypes between healthy human individuals. Study at large: The study used three CD4 naive, three CD4 memory, two CD8 naive and one CD8 memory plate per donor. Findings of the study overall: Naive subsets generally exceeded memory subsets in estimated richness. Limitation of the genetic and exposure-history diversity represented came from the few donors.

Positive CCR7 selection of CD45RO-negative cells yielded the naive CD8 cells, and terminally differentiated effector memory CD45RA+ cells were excluded. Repertoires were generated with immunoSEQ multiplex PCR, while TCRdb's copy carries only in-frame clones and drops some. The data show approximately 720,000 clones, 90% to 95% seen once. Details on this clone: Its target is not known.

The V gene's germline CDR1 is SEHNR and CDR2 FQNEAQ (reference sequence). The CDR3 sequence is 15 residues long. J was trimmed by 3 bases and V by 2 bases; bases with no gene match: 5. Sequencing used naive CD8+ T cells sorted from blood. V usage is TRBV7-9 and J usage is TRBJ2-7; the match to TRBD2 covers 9 bases. The origin of this receptor is a man in his thirties or forties in good health. The CDR3 coding sequence is TGTGCCAGCAGCTTAACGGCTAGCGGGAACTACGAGCAGTACTTC. Its translation is CASSLTASGNYEQYF.